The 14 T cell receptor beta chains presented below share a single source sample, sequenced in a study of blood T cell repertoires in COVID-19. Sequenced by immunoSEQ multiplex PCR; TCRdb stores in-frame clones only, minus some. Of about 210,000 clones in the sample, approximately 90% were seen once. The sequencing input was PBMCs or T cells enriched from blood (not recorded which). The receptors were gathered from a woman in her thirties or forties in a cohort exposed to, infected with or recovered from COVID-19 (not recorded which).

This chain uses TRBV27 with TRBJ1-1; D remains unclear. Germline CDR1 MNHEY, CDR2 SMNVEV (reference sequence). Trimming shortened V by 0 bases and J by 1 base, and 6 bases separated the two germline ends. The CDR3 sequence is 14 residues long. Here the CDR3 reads CASSLSIQNTEAFF. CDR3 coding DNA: TGTGCCAGCAGTTTATCGATACAGAACACTGAAGCTTTCTTT.

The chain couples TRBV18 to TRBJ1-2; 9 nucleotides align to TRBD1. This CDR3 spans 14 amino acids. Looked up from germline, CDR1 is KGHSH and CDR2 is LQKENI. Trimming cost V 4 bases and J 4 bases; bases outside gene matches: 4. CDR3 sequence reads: CASSREGQGYGYTF. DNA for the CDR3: TGTGCCAGCTCACGAGAGGGACAGGGCTATGGCTACACCTTC.

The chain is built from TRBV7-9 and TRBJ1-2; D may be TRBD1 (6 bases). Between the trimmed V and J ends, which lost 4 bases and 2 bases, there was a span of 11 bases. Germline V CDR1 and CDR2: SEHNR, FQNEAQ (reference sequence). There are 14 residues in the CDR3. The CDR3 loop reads CASSSGQINYGYTF. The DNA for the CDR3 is TGTGCCAGCAGCTCGGGACAAATAAACTATGGCTACACCTTC.

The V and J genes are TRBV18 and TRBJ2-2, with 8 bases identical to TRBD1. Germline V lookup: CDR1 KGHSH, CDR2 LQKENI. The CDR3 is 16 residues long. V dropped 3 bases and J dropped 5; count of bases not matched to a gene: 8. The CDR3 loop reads CASSPAQGGQTGELFF. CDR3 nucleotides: TGTGCCAGCTCACCTGCACAGGGGGGTCAAACCGGGGAGCTGTTTTTT.

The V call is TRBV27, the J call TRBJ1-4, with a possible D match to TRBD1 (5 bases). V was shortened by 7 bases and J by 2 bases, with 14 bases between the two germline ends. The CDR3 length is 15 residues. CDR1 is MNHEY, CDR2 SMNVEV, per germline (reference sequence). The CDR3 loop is CASTPRGDTNEKLFF. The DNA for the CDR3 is TGTGCCAGCACCCCCCGGGGGGATACTAATGAAAAACTGTTTTTT.

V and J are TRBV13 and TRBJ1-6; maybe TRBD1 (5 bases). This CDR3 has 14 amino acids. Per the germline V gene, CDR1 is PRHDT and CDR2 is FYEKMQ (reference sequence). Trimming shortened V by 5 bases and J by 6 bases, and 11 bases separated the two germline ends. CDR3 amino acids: CASSLRGINSPLHF. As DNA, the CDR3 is TGTGCCAGCAGCCTACGGGGGATTAATTCACCCCTCCACTTT.

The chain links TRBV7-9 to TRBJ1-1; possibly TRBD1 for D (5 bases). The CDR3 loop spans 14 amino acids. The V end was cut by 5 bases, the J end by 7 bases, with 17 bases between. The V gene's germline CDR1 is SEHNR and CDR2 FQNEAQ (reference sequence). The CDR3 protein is CASSATVSGGEAFF. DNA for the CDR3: TGTGCCAGCAGCGCCACAGTCTCGGGGGGTGAAGCTTTCTTT.

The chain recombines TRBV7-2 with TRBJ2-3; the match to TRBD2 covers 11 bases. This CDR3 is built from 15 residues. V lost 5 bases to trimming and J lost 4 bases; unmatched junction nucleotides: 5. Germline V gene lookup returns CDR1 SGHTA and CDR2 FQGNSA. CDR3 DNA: TGTGCCAGCAGCCTTAGCGGGGGGGCGGCAGATACGCAGTATTTT. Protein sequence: CASSLSGGAADTQYF. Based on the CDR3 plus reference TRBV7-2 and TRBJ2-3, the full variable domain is GAGVSQSPSNKVTEKGKDVELRCDPISGHTALYWYRQSLGQGLEFLIYFQGNSAPDKSGLPSDRFSAERTGGSVSTLTIQRTQQEDSAVYLCASSLSGGAADTQYFGPGTRLTVL.

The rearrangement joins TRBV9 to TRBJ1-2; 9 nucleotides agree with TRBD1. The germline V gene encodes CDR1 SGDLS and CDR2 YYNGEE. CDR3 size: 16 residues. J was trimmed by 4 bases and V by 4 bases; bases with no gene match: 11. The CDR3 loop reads CASSPTPGQGPYGYTF. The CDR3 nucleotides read TGTGCCAGCAGCCCGACCCCGGGACAGGGACCCTATGGCTACACCTTC.

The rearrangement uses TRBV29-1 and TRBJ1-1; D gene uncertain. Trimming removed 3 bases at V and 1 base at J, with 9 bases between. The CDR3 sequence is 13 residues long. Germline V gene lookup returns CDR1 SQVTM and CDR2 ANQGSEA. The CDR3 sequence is CSVDEAANTEAFF. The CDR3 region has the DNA TGCAGCGTTGATGAGGCAGCGAACACTGAAGCTTTCTTT.

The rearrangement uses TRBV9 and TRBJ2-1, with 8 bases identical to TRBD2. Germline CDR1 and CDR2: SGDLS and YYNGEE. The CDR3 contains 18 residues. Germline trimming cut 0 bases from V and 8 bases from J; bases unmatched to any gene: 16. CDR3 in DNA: TGTGCCAGCAGCGTAGTATTAGGGGTAGCGGGGAGGGTAGATGAGCAGTTCTTC. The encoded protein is CASSVVLGVAGRVDEQFF.

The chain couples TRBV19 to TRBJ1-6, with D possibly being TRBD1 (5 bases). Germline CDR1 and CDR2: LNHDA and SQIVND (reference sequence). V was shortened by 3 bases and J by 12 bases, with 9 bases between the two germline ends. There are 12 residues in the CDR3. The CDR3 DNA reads TGTGCCAGTAGTATCCCCGGGGGACCCCTCCACTTT. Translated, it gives CASSIPGGPLHF.

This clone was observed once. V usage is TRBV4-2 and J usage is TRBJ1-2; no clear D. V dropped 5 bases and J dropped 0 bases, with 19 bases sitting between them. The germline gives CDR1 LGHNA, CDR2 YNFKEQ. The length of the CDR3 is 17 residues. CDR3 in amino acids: CASSGSGWANTNYGYTF. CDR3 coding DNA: TGTGCCAGCAGCGGAAGCGGTTGGGCAAACACTAACTATGGCTACACCTTC.

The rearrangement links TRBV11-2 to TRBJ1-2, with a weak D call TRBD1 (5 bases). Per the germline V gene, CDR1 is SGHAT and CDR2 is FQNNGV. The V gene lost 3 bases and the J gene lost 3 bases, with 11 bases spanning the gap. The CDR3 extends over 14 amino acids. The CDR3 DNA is TGTGCCAGCAGCTTCGGACAAAGGGACTATGGCTACACCTTC. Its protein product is CASSFGQRDYGYTF.